The 14 T cell receptor beta chains listed next were all sequenced from one sample in a study of T-cell memory formation after mild COVID-19. TCRdb fed the 5' RACE reads into MiXCR, producing one record per CDR3 protein. The profile shows about 540,000 distinct CDR3 sequences, roughly 22% of them singletons. Input material: PBMCs or a T cell subset sorted from them (not recorded which). These receptors were obtained from an adult woman who had mild COVID-19 (a few samples of this study predate the infection). Cell type and time point are not known.

This clonotype was counted only a few times. The chain employs TRBV29-1 and TRBJ2-1; D gene unclear. Germline V gives CDR1 SQVTM, CDR2 ANQGSEA. V shed 2 bases and J shed 1 base, with 12 bases lying between them. The CDR3 has 15 amino acids. The CDR3 spells CSVELRVASYNEQFF. The DNA for the CDR3 is TGCAGCGTTGAACTTAGGGTAGCTTCCTACAATGAGCAGTTCTTC.

The rearrangement uses TRBV9 and TRBJ2-2; possible D gene TRBD1, 6 bases. The CDR3 has 14 residues. Germline values: CDR1 SGDLS, CDR2 YYNGEE. V shed 3 bases and J shed 2 bases, with 8 bases lying between them. Here the CDR3 reads CASSARGNTGELFF. CDR3 nucleotide sequence: TGTGCCAGCAGCGCCAGGGGAAACACCGGGGAGCTGTTTTTT.

A few counts support this clonotype. V gene TRBV4-2 combines with J gene TRBJ2-1; D unresolved. This CDR3 has 19 residues. From germline, CDR1 is LGHNA and CDR2 YNFKEQ. V lost 0 bases and J lost 2, with 20 bases in between. The CDR3 region is CASSQEPQRLVPTYNEQFF. The CDR3 nucleotides read TGTGCCAGCAGCCAAGAGCCCCAGCGACTCGTACCAACCTACAATGAGCAGTTCTTC.

V gene TRBV15 combines with J gene TRBJ2-3; weak D call: TRBD1 (6 bases). V shed 1 base and J shed 0 bases, with 14 bases lying between them. The germline gives CDR1 LNHNV, CDR2 YYDKDF (reference sequence). CDR3 length: 17 amino acids. CDR3 in DNA: TGTGCCACCAGCAGAGTGAATCACAGGGCTAGCACAGATACGCAGTATTTT. It is translated as CATSRVNHRASTDTQYF.

This clonotype appeared a few times. The chain combines TRBV6-5 with TRBJ2-1; D gene uncertain. The length of the CDR3 is 15 residues. With 6 bases removed from V and 6 bases from J, the gap between germline ends came to 18 bases. Germline CDR1 and CDR2: MNHEY and SVGAGI. The CDR3 coding sequence is TGTGCCAGCAGGGCCCGGGCTCCAAGGGCCAATGAGCAGTTCTTC. As protein: CASRARAPRANEQFF.

The rearrangement links TRBV9 to TRBJ2-5, with D possibly TRBD1 on 6 matching bases. Germline V gene data show CDR1 as SGDLS and CDR2 as YYNGEE. Deletions cut 7 bases from V and 4 bases from J, with 14 bases between. The CDR3 contains 13 residues. The CDR3 bases are TGTGCCAGCTCGGACAGACCGGGAGAGACCCAGTACTTC. Encoded protein: CASSDRPGETQYF.

V gene TRBV6-2 or TRBV6-3 combines with J gene TRBJ2-2, with a weak D call TRBD1 (6 bases). Germline CDR1 and CDR2: MNHEY and SVGEGT. The CDR3 loop spans 17 amino acids. Between the trimmed V and J ends, which lost 8 bases and 0 bases, there was a span of 19 bases. CDR3 nucleotide sequence: TGTGCCAGCGGCCCCGGGCCGGGACAACCGAACACCGGGGAGCTGTTTTTT. Translating it yields CASGPGPGQPNTGELFF.

The rearrangement links TRBV7-2 to TRBJ2-7, with TRBD2 matching 8 bases. CDR3 length equals 15 residues. CDR1 SGHTA and CDR2 FQGNSA come from the germline V gene. V lost 7 bases to trimming and J lost 2 bases; unmatched junction nucleotides: 10. The CDR3 DNA reads as TGTGCCAGCACCCCGGGACTAGTCCCAGCCTACGAGCAGTACTTC. It is translated as CASTPGLVPAYEQYF.

The chain carries TRBV6-6 and TRBJ2-3; perhaps TRBD1 as D (6 bases). CDR1 MNHNY and CDR2 SVGAGI come from the germline V gene (reference sequence). The CDR3 loop spans 15 amino acids. V gave up 8 bases and J gave up 1 base, with 16 bases separating them. CDR3: CASAPRRGRTDTQYF. As DNA, the CDR3 is TGTGCCAGCGCCCCTCGCAGGGGCCGCACAGATACGCAGTATTTT.

This clonotype was observed a few times. The chain joins TRBV24-1 to TRBJ2-2; D might be TRBD2 (6 bases). Germline V gene lookup returns CDR1 KGHDR and CDR2 SFDVKD. Trimming left V 4 bases short and J 7 bases short, with 15 bases between. CDR3 length equals 15 residues. CDR3 DNA: TGTGCCACCAGTGAGGACGGGAGAGATCACGGGGAGCTGTTTTTT. This codes for CATSEDGRDHGELFF.

The chain carries TRBV10-3 and TRBJ2-7, with D perhaps matching TRBD1 (5 bases). The length of the CDR3 is 13 residues. In germline, CDR1 is ENHRY, CDR2 SYGVKD. V was clipped by 10 bases and J by 0 bases, with 13 bases between them. The CDR3 sequence: CATSQGRSYEQYF. Here the CDR3 DNA reads TGTGCCACCTCTCAGGGTCGCTCCTACGAGCAGTACTTC.

CDR3 bases: TGTGCCTGGAGTGTGGGGCCCGAGCAGTACTTC. Its protein product is CAWSVGPEQYF. V and J are TRBV30 and TRBJ2-7; a possible D gene is TRBD1 (5 bases). V was clipped by 0 bases and J by 6 bases, with 6 bases between them. Germline-derived CDR1 and CDR2 are GTSNPN and SVGIG (reference sequence). The CDR3 spans 11 residues.

This clonotype was counted ten times or more. The rearrangement joins TRBV5-5 to TRBJ1-5; D may be TRBD1 (5 bases). V lost 0 bases and J lost 2, with 12 bases in between. The germline V gene has CDR1 SGHKS and CDR2 YYEKEE (reference sequence). The CDR3 has 16 residues. The CDR3 coding sequence is TGTGCCAGCAGCTTGGGTGGGGCCGGGGGCAATCAGCCCCAGCATTTT. Its translation: CASSLGGAGGNQPQHF.

The rearrangement links TRBV20-1 to TRBJ1-1, with D tentatively TRBD1 (5 bases). From germline, CDR1 is DFQATT and CDR2 SNEGSKA (reference sequence). The ends were cut back, 8 bases at V and 5 bases at J, with 15 bases in the middle. The CDR3 extends over 12 amino acids. Here the CDR3 DNA reads TGCAGTACAAGATACGGGGCGACTGAAGCTTTCTTT. It translates to CSTRYGATEAFF.